The 15 T cell receptor beta chains in this list originate from one sample, sequenced in a study of cytomegalovirus exposure and HLA in healthy donors. TCRdb's table, derived via immunoSEQ multiplex PCR, lists solely in-frame clones and lacks some. The profile shows 180,000 or so clones, approximately 86% of them singletons. Source material: PBMCs. The origin of the receptors is a man between 25 and 39 years old in good health and CMV-seropositive.

This clone has only one observation. The chain carries TRBV5-1 and TRBJ2-6; the match to TRBD2 covers 8 bases. This CDR3 contains 16 residues. Germline CDR1 SGHRS, CDR2 YFSETQ. V was clipped by 10 bases and J by 4 bases; unmatched bases: 13. The CDR3 bases are TGCGCCGTCGCGCGGGGGGCCGGGCCAGGGGCCAACGTCCTGACTTTC. It specifies CAVARGAGPGANVLTF.

This chain connects TRBV28 to TRBJ2-7; TRBD1 aligns across 8 bases. The V gene end was trimmed by 2 bases and the J gene end by 12 bases; junction bases not matched to a gene: 12. Per the germline V gene, CDR1 is MDHEN and CDR2 is SYDVKM. The CDR3 totals 14 residues. CDR3 amino acids: CASSLRQGTGNRYF. The CDR3 coding sequence is TGTGCCAGCAGTTTAAGACAGGGGACGGGTAATAGGTACTTC.

The V gene is TRBV6-5, the J gene TRBJ2-2; a possible D gene is TRBD1 (6 bases). The V gene lost 6 bases and the J gene lost 0 bases, with 11 bases spanning the gap. Germline V gene sequence: CDR1 MNHEY, CDR2 SVGAGI. This CDR3 spans 15 amino acids. This chain's CDR3 is CASSYRTANTGELFF. The CDR3 nucleotides read TGTGCCAGCAGCTACAGGACAGCGAACACCGGGGAGCTGTTTTTT.

This chain connects TRBV7-9 to TRBJ2-3, with 11 bases lining up with TRBD2. This CDR3 comprises 15 residues. Germline V gene lookup returns CDR1 SEHNR and CDR2 FQNEAQ (reference sequence). V lost 6 bases and J lost 3; bases outside the gene matches: 5. This CDR3 reads CASRLTSGRTDTQYF. The CDR3 region has the DNA TGTGCCAGCAGGCTTACTAGCGGGAGAACAGATACGCAGTATTTT.

The rearrangement links TRBV2 to TRBJ2-3; TRBD2 agrees at 11 bases. The CDR3 spans 16 residues. V was clipped by 5 bases and J by 0 bases; unmatched bases: 4. CDR1 and CDR2 from the germline V gene are SNHLY and FYNNEI. The CDR3 DNA sequence: TGTGCCAGCAGTCGAGGACTAGCGGGTAGCACAGATACGCAGTATTTT. Amino acids: CASSRGLAGSTDTQYF.

V usage is TRBV7-2 and J usage is TRBJ2-5; unclear D gene. CDR3 length equals 11 residues. Germline CDR1 is SGHTA and CDR2 is FQGNSA. Trimming stripped 8 bases from V and 2 bases from J, with 6 bases between. The CDR3 sequence is CASQRQETQYF. The CDR3 coding sequence is TGTGCCAGCCAACGGCAAGAGACCCAGTACTTC.

V gene TRBV2 combines with J gene TRBJ2-3; 11 bases align to TRBD2. J gave up 0 bases and V 6 bases, and 14 bases lay outside the gene matches. Germline values: CDR1 SNHLY, CDR2 FYNNEI. This CDR3 comprises 19 residues. CDR3 sequence reads: CASRRLAGPDLLSTDTQYF. The CDR3 DNA is TGTGCCAGCAGACGACTAGCGGGACCCGATCTACTTAGCACAGATACGCAGTATTTT.

The V gene is TRBV4-1, the J gene TRBJ1-5; D gene uncertain. V was cut by 2 bases and J by 3 bases, with 8 bases left in between. This CDR3 spans 14 amino acids. From germline, CDR1 is MGHRA and CDR2 YSYEKL. The CDR3 sequence: CASSQWVDNQPQHF. The DNA of the CDR3 is TGCGCCAGCAGCCAATGGGTCGACAATCAGCCCCAGCATTTT.

This chain uses TRBV6-4 with TRBJ2-1; 14 positions match TRBD2. The length of the CDR3 is 16 residues. V dropped 4 bases and J dropped 10; count of bases not matched to a gene: 9. Germline V gene data show CDR1 as MRHNA and CDR2 as SNTAGT. The CDR3 loop is CASSAPGTSGGREQFF. CDR3 in DNA: TGTGCCAGCAGTGCTCCCGGGACTAGCGGGGGCCGGGAGCAGTTCTTC.

This chain links TRBV28 with TRBJ2-6; D is unresolved. The CDR3 has 15 residues. Trimming removed 6 bases at V and 1 base at J, with 10 bases between. Germline-derived CDR1 and CDR2 are MDHEN and SYDVKM. The CDR3 spells CASSAQGSGANVLTF. CDR3 coding DNA: TGTGCCAGCAGCGCCCAAGGGTCTGGGGCCAACGTCCTGACTTTC.

The J gene is TRBJ1-1, the V gene TRBV2; D is uncertain. V was pared by 5 bases and J by 11 bases, with 18 bases between. Germline V gene data show CDR1 as SNHLY and CDR2 as FYNNEI. The CDR3 spans 13 residues. CDR3 in DNA: TGTGCCAGCAGTCCCTCGCAGGTTCTCGGGGCTTTCTTT. Translating it yields CASSPSQVLGAFF.

The rearrangement links TRBV6-5 to TRBJ1-5; D call uncertain. The CDR3 has 15 residues. Trimming shortened V by 6 bases and J by 0 bases, and 12 bases separated the two germline ends. In germline, CDR1 is MNHEY, CDR2 SVGAGI. CDR3 coding DNA: TGTGCCAGCAGCTCCTCCCGGGGTAGCAATCAGCCCCAGCATTTT. Translation: CASSSSRGSNQPQHF.

The chain combines TRBV6-5 with TRBJ1-1, with 8 bases lining up with TRBD1. CDR3 length: 16 amino acids. V shed 2 bases and J 5 bases; nucleotides not matched to a gene: 10. Germline CDR1 is MNHEY and CDR2 is SVGAGI. The CDR3: CASSYIRQGARTEAFF. The CDR3 DNA is TGTGCCAGCAGTTACATACGGCAGGGGGCGAGAACTGAAGCTTTCTTT.

The J gene is TRBJ2-7, the V gene TRBV7-4, with D perhaps matching TRBD1 (6 bases). Trimming stripped 2 bases from V and 2 bases from J, with 16 bases between. CDR1 is SGHVT and CDR2 is SQSDAQ in the germline V gene. This CDR3 region has 16 residues. CDR3 nucleotide sequence: TGTGCCAGCAGCTTACTCATCCGGACAGTGCCCTACGAGCAGTACTTC. It is translated as CASSLLIRTVPYEQYF.

V gene TRBV27 combines with J gene TRBJ2-5; D uncertain. The CDR3 contains 15 residues. The germline V gene has CDR1 MNHEY and CDR2 SMNVEV (reference sequence). V dropped 0 bases and J dropped 2 bases, with 10 bases sitting between them. In nucleotides, the CDR3 is TGTGCCAGCAGTTTATCGAGGACGGTTCAAGAGACCCAGTACTTC. It yields the protein CASSLSRTVQETQYF.